These T cell receptor beta chains were read from a single sample in a study of blood T cell repertoires in COVID-19. The protocol was immunoSEQ multiplex PCR, while the TCRdb copy is restricted to in-frame clones and leaves out a portion. The data hold around 78,000 clones, with about three quarters observed a single time. The material sequenced was peripheral blood. Every receptor here comes from a human donor in a cohort sampled during active COVID-19. Each CDR3 is given with its conserved first and last residue. The order of the fields is V gene, clone size, D gene, J gene, CDR3 protein, CDR3 DNA. The D gene is left open where the match is weak. Rows may omit the clone size; those that give it use once, few, many or a size class.

TRBV29-1	-	-	TRBJ2-2	CSVERGTTGELFF	TGCAGCGTTGAGAGGGGGACAACCGGGGAGCTGTTTTTT
TRBV5-1	once	TRBD1	TRBJ1-3	CASSDRGRNTIYF	TGCGCCAGCAGCGACAGGGGTAGAAACACCATATATTTT
TRBV5-5	-	TRBD1	TRBJ1-4	CASSSRGQATNEKLFF	TGTGCCAGCAGTTCCAGGGGGCAGGCAACTAATGAAAAACTGTTTTTT
TRBV27	-	-	TRBJ1-5	CASMGRVAGQPQHF	TGTGCCAGCATGGGCAGGGTAGCGGGTCAGCCCCAGCATTTT
TRBV3-1/TRBV3-2	-	TRBD2	TRBJ2-1	CASRGGSSYNEQFF	TGTGCCAGCAGGGGAGGGTCGTCCTACAATGAGCAGTTCTTC
TRBV27	once	-	TRBJ2-5	CASSFLGAETQYF	TGTGCCAGCAGTTTTCTTGGTGCGGAGACCCAGTACTTC
TRBV5-1	-	TRBD1	TRBJ1-1	CASELRQGGNTEAFF	TGCGCCAGCGAACTCCGGCAGGGGGGCAACACTGAAGCTTTCTTT
TRBV5-6	-	TRBD1	TRBJ1-3	CASSSGQGVSSGNTIYF	TGTGCCAGCAGCTCCGGACAGGGGGTTAGCTCTGGAAACACCATATATTTT
TRBV7-9	-	-	TRBJ1-1	CASSLFEAFF	TGTGCCAGCAGCCTCTTCGAAGCTTTCTTT
TRBV2	-	-	TRBJ1-5	CASSGRRAGVGDQPQHF	TGTGCCAGCAGTGGGAGGCGGGCAGGGGTGGGCGATCAGCCCCAGCATTTT
TRBV7-9	-	TRBD2	TRBJ2-7	CASSPGLAGGLTYEQYF	TGTGCCAGCAGCCCCGGACTAGCGGGGGGCCTGACCTACGAGCAGTACTTC